The sequence of this T cell receptor (beta chain) was determined in a study of blood T cell repertoires in COVID-19 (dated by TCRdb to 2018 to 2020). In terms of the full investigation: Samples covering the acute and convalescent phases of COVID-19 were provided by collaborators in the United States, Italy and Spain. The prospective study material was composed of cDNA or gDNA derived from T cells, B-cell-depleted T cells, or PBMCs. The dataset comprised deeply sampled blood TCRbeta repertoires from subjects exposed to, actively infected with, or recovered from COVID-19. A freely available public database, intended as a resource for researchers studying the immune response to SARS-CoV-2, is where the repertoires were released. Samples came from the ongoing ImmuneRACE study (first 160 participants) plus 1,254 subjects from 6 global collaborators. Sample metadata almost always included a de-identified subject ID, COVID-19 status, age in years and sex. Where HLA class I and class II types were available, the types were taken from metadata supplied by the sample provider, not from assay-based typing.

Comment on this clone: It has no known antigen specificity. No much larger clone exists at a distance of one base, and base qualities are not known.

TCRbeta CDR3 regions were amplified from genomic DNA by means of the immunoSEQ Assay, a bias-controlled multiplex PCR. Processing in the source paper ran as follows. Nucleated cell counts per sample were estimated from amplification of reference gene primers within the assay. Sequence reads were collapsed and filtered to measure the absolute abundance of every unique TCRbeta CDR3 rearrangement. Productive Simpson clonality was computed per sample as the square root of Simpson's diversity index over productive rearrangements. What TCRdb holds here is the immuneACCESS table cut down to in-frame rearrangements. Part of the clones is not present; checked against another copy, under half of the missing clones reflect an unresolved V gene, and the others are unexplained. V and J calls and clone size follow that table, whereas D and trimming were derived from the DNA. Across this sample there are some 150,000 clones, with over 80% seen only once. The ten largest clones add up to roughly 3.9% of the sample.

For CDR1 and CDR2, the germline V gene lists MNHNS and SASEGT. V ends up 2 bases short and J 0 bases short, with an unmatched junction base count of 4. Reading from cysteine to phenylalanine, the CDR3 counts 16 amino acids. The read is trimmed to its CDR3 DNA, 48 bases read in frame from base 1. A second Seattle source provided samples from volunteer blood donors who had recovered from COVID-19. Collaborating institutions collected whole blood in K2EDTA tubes following their own protocols. For TCRbeta analysis, collaborators shipped samples in one of three forms: frozen whole blood, isolated PBMCs, or DNA extracted from either of those sample types. On the study overall, not on this receptor specifically: Clinical and demographic metadata were provided uncurated, with the amount varying by source and participant.

The sample taken for sequencing was peripheral blood. This TCR was recovered from a woman aged 55-69 years who had recovered from COVID-19. The sequence joins TRBV6-1 to TRBJ2-5, with 9 bases matching TRBD2. The CDR3 loop reads CASSELAGSYQETQYF. The bases read TGTGCCAGCAGTGAACTAGCGGGGTCTTACCAAGAGACCCAGTACTTC.